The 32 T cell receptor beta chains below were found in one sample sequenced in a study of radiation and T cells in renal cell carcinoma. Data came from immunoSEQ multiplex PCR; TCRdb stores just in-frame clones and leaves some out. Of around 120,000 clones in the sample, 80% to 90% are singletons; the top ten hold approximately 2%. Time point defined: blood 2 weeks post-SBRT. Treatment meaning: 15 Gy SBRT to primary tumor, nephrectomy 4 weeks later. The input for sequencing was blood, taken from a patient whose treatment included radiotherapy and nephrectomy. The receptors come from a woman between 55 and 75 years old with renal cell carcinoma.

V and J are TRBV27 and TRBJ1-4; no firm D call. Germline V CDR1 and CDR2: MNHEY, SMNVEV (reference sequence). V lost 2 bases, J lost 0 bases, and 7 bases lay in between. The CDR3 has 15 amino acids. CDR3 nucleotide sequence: TGTGCCAGCAGTTTAAGTCTCGCAACTAATGAAAAACTGTTTTTT. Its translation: CASSLSLATNEKLFF.

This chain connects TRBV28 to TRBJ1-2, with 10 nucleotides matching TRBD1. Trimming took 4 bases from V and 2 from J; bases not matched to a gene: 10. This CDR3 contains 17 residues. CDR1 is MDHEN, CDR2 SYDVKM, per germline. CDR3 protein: CASSSGQGVSPNYGYTF. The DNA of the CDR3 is TGTGCCAGCAGTTCTGGACAGGGGGTATCCCCAAACTATGGCTACACCTTC.

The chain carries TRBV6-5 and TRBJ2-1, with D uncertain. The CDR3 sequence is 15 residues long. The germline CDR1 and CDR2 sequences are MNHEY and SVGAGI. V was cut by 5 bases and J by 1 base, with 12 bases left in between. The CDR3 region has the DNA TGTGCCAGCAGTAGGCCCGGTTTTTCCTACAATGAGCAGTTCTTC. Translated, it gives CASSRPGFSYNEQFF.

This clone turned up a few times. The CDR3 region has the DNA TGTGCCAGCGGCCAACCCGGGGAGTCCTACGAGCAGTACTTC. Its translation is CASGQPGESYEQYF. The chain uses TRBV27 and TRBJ2-7, with D possibly being TRBD2 (5 bases). This CDR3 is built from 14 residues. The V gene's germline CDR1 is MNHEY and CDR2 SMNVEV (reference sequence). Trimming removed 8 bases at V and 1 base at J, with 15 bases between.

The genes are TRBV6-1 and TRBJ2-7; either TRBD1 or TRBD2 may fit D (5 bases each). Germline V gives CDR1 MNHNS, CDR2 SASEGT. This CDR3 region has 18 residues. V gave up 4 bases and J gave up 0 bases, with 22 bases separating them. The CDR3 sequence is CASSGLRMGRTSSYEQYF. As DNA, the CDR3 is TGTGCCAGCAGTGGCCTCAGGATGGGACGGACGAGCTCCTACGAGCAGTACTTC.

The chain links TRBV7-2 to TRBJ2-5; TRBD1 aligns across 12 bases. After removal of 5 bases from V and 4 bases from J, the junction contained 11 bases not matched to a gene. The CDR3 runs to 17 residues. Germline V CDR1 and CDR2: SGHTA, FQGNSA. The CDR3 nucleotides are TGTGCCAGCAGCCCGGGACAGGGGGCTCTAATAGGAGAGACCCAGTACTTC. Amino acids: CASSPGQGALIGETQYF.

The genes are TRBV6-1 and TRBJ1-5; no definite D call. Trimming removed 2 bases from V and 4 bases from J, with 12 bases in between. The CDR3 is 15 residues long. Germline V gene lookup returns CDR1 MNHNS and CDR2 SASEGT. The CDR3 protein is CASSESLSANQPQHF. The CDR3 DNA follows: TGTGCCAGCAGTGAAAGTTTGTCAGCTAATCAGCCCCAGCATTTT.

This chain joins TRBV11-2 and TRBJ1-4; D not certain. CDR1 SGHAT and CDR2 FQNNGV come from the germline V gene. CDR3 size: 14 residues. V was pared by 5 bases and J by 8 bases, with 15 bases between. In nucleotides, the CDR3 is TGTGCCAGCAGCACAACGGGGTCCGGCGAAAAACTGTTTTTT. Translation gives CASSTTGSGEKLFF.

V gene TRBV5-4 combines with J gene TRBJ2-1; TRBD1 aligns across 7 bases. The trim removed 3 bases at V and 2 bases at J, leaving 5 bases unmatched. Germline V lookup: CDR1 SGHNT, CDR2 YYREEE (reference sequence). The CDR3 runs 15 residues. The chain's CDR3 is CASSSWGTAYNEQFF. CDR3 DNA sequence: TGTGCCAGCAGCTCCTGGGGGACAGCCTACAATGAGCAGTTCTTC.

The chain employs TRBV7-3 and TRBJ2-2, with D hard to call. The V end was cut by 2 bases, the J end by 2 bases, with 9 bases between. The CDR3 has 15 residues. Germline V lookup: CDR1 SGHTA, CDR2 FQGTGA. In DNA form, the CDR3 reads TGTGCCAGCAGCTTATTAGGGATCAACACCGGGGAGCTGTTTTTT. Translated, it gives CASSLLGINTGELFF.

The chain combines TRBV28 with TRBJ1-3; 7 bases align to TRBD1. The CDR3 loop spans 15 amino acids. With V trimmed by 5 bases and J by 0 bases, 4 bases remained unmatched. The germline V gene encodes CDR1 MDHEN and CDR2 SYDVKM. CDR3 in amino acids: CASSLGQFSGNTIYF. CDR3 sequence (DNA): TGTGCCAGCAGTCTGGGACAGTTCTCTGGAAACACCATATATTTT.

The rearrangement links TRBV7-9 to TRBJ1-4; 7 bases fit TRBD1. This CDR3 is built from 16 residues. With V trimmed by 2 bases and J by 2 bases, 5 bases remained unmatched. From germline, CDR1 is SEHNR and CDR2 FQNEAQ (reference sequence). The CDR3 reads CASSLLETGTNEKLFF. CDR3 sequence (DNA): TGTGCCAGCAGCTTATTAGAGACAGGGACTAATGAAAAACTGTTTTTT.

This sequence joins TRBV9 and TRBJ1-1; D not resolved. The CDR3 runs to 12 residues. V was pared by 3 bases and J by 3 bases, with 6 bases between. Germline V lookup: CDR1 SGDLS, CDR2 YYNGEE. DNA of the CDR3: TGTGCCAGCAGCGCTATAGACACTGAAGCTTTCTTT. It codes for CASSAIDTEAFF. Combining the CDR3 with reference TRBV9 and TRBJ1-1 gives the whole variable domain DSGVTQTPKHLITATGQRVTLRCSPRSGDLSVYWYQQSLDQGLQFLIQYYNGEERAKGNILERFSAQQFPDLHSELNLSSLELGDSALYFCASSAIDTEAFFGQGTRLTVV.

The CDR3 spells CASSDNPGQGDSPLHF. For the CDR3, the DNA is TGTGCCAGCAGTGACAATCCGGGACAGGGAGATTCACCCCTCCACTTT. This sequence joins TRBV6-4 and TRBJ1-6; 9 bases agree with TRBD1. This CDR3 is built from 16 residues. The V gene's germline CDR1 is MRHNA and CDR2 SNTAGT. Trimming at V came to 2 bases and at J to 8 bases, leaving 7 bases not matched to a gene.

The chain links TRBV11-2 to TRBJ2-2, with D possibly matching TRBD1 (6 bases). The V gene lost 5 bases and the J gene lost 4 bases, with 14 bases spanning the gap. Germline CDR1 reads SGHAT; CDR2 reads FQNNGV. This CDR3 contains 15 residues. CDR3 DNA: TGTGCCAGCAGCCAGAGGGCAGGGGCCACCGGGGAGCTGTTTTTT. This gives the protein CASSQRAGATGELFF.

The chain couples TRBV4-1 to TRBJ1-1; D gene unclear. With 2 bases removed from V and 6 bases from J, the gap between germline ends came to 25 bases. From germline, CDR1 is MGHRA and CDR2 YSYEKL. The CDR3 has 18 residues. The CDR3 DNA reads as TGCGCCAGCAGCCAACTTACTTTACTTCGGGGTCCGGGCGCTGAAGCTTTCTTT. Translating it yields CASSQLTLLRGPGAEAFF.

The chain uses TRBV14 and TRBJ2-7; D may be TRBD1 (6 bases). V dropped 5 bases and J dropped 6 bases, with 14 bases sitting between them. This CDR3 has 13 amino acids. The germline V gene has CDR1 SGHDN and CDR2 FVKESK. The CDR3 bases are TGTGCCAGCAGCACCTCTACAGGGACCGAGCAGTACTTC. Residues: CASSTSTGTEQYF. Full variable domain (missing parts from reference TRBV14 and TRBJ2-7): EAGVTQFPSHSVIEKGQTVTLRCDPISGHDNLYWYRRVMGKEIKFLLHFVKESKQDESGMPNNRFLAERTGGTYSTLKVQPAELEDSGVYFCASSTSTGTEQYFGPGTRLTVT.

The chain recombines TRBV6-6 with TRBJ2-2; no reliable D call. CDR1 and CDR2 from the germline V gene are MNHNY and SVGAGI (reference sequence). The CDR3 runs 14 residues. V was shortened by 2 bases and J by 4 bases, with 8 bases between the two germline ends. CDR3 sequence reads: CASSYRVSTGELFF. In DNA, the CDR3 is TGTGCCAGCAGTTACCGGGTCTCCACCGGGGAGCTGTTTTTT.

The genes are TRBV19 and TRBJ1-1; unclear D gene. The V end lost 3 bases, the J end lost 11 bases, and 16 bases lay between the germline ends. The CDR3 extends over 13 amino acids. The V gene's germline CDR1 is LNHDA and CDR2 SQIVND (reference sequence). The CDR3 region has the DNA TGTGCCAGTAGTATTAGTAAGGGCTTCTCTGCTTTCTTT. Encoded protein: CASSISKGFSAFF.

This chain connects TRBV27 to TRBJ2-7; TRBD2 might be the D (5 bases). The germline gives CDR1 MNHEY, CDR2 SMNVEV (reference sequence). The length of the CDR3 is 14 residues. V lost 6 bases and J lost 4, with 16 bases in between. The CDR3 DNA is TGTGCCAGCAGCCTGGGCAACAGAGGGTACGAGCAGTACTTC. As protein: CASSLGNRGYEQYF.

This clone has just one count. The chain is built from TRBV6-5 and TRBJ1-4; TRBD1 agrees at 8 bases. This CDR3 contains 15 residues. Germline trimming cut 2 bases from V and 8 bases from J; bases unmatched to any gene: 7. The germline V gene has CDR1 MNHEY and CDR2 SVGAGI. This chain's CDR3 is CASSYIPSGGEKLFF. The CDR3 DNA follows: TGTGCCAGCAGTTACATACCGTCAGGGGGCGAAAAACTGTTTTTT.

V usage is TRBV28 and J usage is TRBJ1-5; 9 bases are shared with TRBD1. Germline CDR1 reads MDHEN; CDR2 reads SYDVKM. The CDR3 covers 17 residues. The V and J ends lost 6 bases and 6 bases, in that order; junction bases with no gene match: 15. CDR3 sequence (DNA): TGTGCCAGCAGCTCCGGGACAGGGATGGGAGCAGCTCAGCCCCAGCATTTT. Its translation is CASSSGTGMGAAQPQHF.

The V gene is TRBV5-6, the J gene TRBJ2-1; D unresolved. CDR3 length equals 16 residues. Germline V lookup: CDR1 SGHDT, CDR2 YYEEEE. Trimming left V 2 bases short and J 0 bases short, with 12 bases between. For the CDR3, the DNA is TGTGCCAGCAGCTTAGACGGGCAGAACTCCTACAATGAGCAGTTCTTC. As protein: CASSLDGQNSYNEQFF.

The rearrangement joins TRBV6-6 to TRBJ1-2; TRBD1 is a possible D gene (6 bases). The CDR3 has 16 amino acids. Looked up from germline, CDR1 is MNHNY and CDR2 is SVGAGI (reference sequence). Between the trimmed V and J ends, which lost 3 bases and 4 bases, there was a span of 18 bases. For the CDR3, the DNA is TGTGCCAGCAGTTATCCAACCGGGACAACCCTCTATGGCTACACCTTC. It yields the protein CASSYPTGTTLYGYTF.

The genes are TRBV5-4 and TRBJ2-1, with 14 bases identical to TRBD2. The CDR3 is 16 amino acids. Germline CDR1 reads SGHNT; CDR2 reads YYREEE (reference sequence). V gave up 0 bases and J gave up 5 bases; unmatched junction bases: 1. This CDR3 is CASSLGTSGGNNEQFF. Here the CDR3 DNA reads TGTGCCAGCAGCTTGGGGACTAGCGGGGGGAACAATGAGCAGTTCTTC.

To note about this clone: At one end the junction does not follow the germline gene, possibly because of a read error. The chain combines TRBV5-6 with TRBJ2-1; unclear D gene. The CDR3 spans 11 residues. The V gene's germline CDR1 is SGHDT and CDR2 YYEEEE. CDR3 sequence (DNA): TGTGCCAGCAGCTTTGGACCCTTTCAACTCTTC. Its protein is CASSFGPFQLF.

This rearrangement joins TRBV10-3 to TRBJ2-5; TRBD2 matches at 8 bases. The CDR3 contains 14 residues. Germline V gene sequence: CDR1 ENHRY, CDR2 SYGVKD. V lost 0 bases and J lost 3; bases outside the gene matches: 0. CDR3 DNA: TGTGCCATCAGTGAGTCGGGACTAGAAGAGACCCAGTACTTC. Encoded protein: CAISESGLEETQYF.

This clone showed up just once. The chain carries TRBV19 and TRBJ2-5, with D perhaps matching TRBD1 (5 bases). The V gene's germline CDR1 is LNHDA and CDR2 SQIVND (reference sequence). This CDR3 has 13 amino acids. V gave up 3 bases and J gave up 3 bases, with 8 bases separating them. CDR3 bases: TGTGCCAGTAGTATGGGGCAGGAAGAGACCCAGTACTTC. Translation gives CASSMGQEETQYF.

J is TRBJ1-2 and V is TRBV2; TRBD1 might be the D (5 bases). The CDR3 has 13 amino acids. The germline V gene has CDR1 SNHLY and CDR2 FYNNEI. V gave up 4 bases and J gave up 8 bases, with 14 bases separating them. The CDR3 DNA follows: TGTGCCAGCAGTGTAGGGCAGGGAAGCGGCTACACCTTC. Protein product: CASSVGQGSGYTF. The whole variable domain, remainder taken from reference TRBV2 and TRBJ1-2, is EPEVTQTPSHQVTQMGQEVILRCVPISNHLYFYWYRQILGQKVEFLVSFYNNEISEKSEIFDDQFSVERPDGSNFTLKIRSTKLEDSAMYFCASSVGQGSGYTFGSGTRLTVV.

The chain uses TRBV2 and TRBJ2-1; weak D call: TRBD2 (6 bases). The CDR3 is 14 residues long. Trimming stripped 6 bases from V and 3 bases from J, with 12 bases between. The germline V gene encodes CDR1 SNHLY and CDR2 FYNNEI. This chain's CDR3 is CASSPRRGYNEQFF. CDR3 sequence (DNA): TGTGCCAGCAGCCCTCGGAGGGGCTACAATGAGCAGTTCTTC.

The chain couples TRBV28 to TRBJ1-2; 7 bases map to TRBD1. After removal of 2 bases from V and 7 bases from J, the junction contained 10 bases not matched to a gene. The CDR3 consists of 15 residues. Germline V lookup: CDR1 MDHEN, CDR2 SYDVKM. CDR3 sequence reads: CASSLATGQGGGYTF. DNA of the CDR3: TGTGCCAGCAGTTTAGCAACGGGGCAGGGGGGTGGCTACACCTTC.

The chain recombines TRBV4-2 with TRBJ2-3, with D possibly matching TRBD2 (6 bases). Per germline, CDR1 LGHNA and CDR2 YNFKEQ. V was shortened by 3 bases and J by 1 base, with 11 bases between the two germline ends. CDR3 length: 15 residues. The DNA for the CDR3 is TGTGCCAGCAGCCAGGAGACTAGGGGCACAGATACGCAGTATTTT. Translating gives CASSQETRGTDTQYF.